This T cell receptor beta chain is from a study of blood T cells in healthy people across ages (dated by TCRdb to about 2015). For the wider study: In model experiments, template switching captured about one uniquely barcoded TCR beta cDNA molecule for every two T cells. The study measured age-related changes in TCR beta repertoire diversity using deep sequencing normalized with unique cDNA molecular identifiers. Four age groups were formed from the donors: young (average 16 years), middle-aged (approximately 40), aged (around 68) and long-lived (roughly 81). Donors of different ages were randomly distributed across sequencing lanes to avoid experimental bias. For two donors (one aged 18 to 30 and one aged 80 or older), the study analyzed two additional independent replicas of 1 million unique cDNA reads from the same blood draw. Study-level results and caveats: Because profiling used bulk unsorted PBMCs, naive and antigen-experienced compartments could not be compared conclusively. Estimates of total diversity based on one million sequenced T cells were considered lower bounds and underestimates. The long-lived group showed more naive CD4+ T cells, fewer expanded clones and increased TCR diversity than the aged group, suggesting age selection. Observed TCR beta diversity correlated strongly with the percentage of naive T cells measured by flow cytometry. Donor CMV infection status was unknown, potentially confounding age-related changes in expanded clonotypes. As age increased, observed TCR beta diversity per million T cells dropped in a roughly linear way, and a significant reduction was already evident by age roughly 36.

The library was made by 5' RACE. Instrument used: Illumina HiSeq 2500. The second PCR ran for about 7 to 11 cycles and used a J-beta primer mix along with a sample-barcoded 5' primer. A template-switch 5' adaptor carrying 12 random nucleotides introduced a unique molecular identifier onto each TCR beta cDNA molecule. Each sample yielded at least 3 million CDR3-containing paired-end reads. First-strand cDNA was synthesized from all RNA with the Mint cDNA synthesis kit, primed by a TRBC-specific oligonucleotide. All cDNA was treated with uracil-DNA glycosylase and then went through a first 18-cycle PCR with the universal primers M1SS and BC2_uni_R. The source study handled its data this way. For normalization, 1 million high-quality reads, each with a distinct molecular identifier, were randomly selected from each sample. Reads sharing molecular identifiers were discarded rather than binned into consensus sequences. MiTCR, run with a Q25 quality threshold and the strictest error-elimination algorithm, handled CDR3 identification, clonotype clustering and error correction. A nonparametric unseen species model with Euler transformation was used to estimate a lower bound on total TCR beta diversity. The public reads were reprocessed in TCRdb via fastp at Q25 and MiXCR, keeping in-frame beta chains. Duplicate CDR3 protein sequences are folded into a single record with the most common DNA and genes. TCRdb assigned the V and J calls; the authors' analysis was not used. This sample lists hundreds of thousands of distinct CDR3 sequences; about 53% were detected once. Of the sample, around 37% falls within the top ten clones.

Ends trimmed: V by 3 bases, J by 4 bases; bases unmatched to a gene: 6. There are 15 amino acids in the CDR3, from cysteine to phenylalanine inclusive. Of all the DNA, just the CDR3 is kept, 45 bases in frame from base 1. Sequences SGHKS (CDR1) and YYEKEE (CDR2) are obtained from the germline V gene (reference sequence). About this clonotype itself: There is no known antigen for this receptor. Base qualities are not recorded, but no much larger clone differs from it by a single base.

Donors were 40 or so systemically healthy Caucasian individuals from Russia aged roughly 6 to 90 years. Each donor gave 8.5 to 10 milliliters of peripheral blood, collected into EDTA-treated Vacutainer tubes. PBMCs were isolated by Ficoll-Paque density-gradient centrifugation, with at least 6 million obtained per sample. Trizol reagent was used to extract total RNA from PBMCs, with at least 5 micrograms per sample. For every donor, an aliquot of PBMCs went through flow cytometry to measure the percentages of naive CD45RAhigh/CD27high T cells. This clonotype originated in a man in his sixties in good health. The sequenced material came from blood. The chain is encoded by TRBV5-5 joined to TRBJ2-1, with 8 bases in between that match TRBD1. The CDR3 region reads CASSWAGGSYNEQFF. In nucleotide form, the sequence is TGTGCCAGCAGCTGGGCAGGGGGCTCGTACAATGAGCAGTTCTTC.